These 16 T cell receptor beta chains originate from one sample sequenced in a study of cytomegalovirus exposure and HLA in healthy donors. Sequencing used immunoSEQ multiplex PCR; TCRdb keeps in-frame clones, though not all of them. The sample includes 220,000 or so clones, roughly 84% of them seen just once. The sample consisted of PBMCs. The source is a woman in her 30s in good health and CMV-seropositive.

J is TRBJ2-3 and V is TRBV5-4; D uncertain. The CDR3 contains 12 residues. Germline CDR1 is SGHNT and CDR2 is YYREEE (reference sequence). V shed 4 bases and J shed 3 bases, with 6 bases lying between them. CDR3 DNA sequence: TGTGCCAGCAGCGAGAAGACAGATACGCAGTATTTT. Translation: CASSEKTDTQYF.

For the CDR3, the DNA is TGTGCCAGCAGTTACTCGGGCAGGGGGAACACTGAAGCTTTCTTT. This encodes CASSYSGRGNTEAFF. The chain links TRBV6-5 to TRBJ1-1; the D gene is possibly TRBD1 (6 bases). Trimming took 0 bases from V and 1 from J, leaving 9 bases between them. The CDR3 is 15 amino acids. In germline, CDR1 is MNHEY, CDR2 SVGAGI.

V is TRBV5-1 and J is TRBJ1-4; D perhaps matches TRBD1 (5 bases). Per the germline V gene, CDR1 is SGHRS and CDR2 is YFSETQ. V lost 0 bases, J lost 3 bases, and 12 bases lay in between. The CDR3 runs 16 residues. The CDR3 loop is CASSLDGGVSNEKLFF. The CDR3 region has the DNA TGCGCCAGCAGCTTGGATGGGGGGGTGTCTAATGAAAAACTGTTTTTT.

In regard to this clone: Germline is not matched at one junction end, which may reflect a read error. The chain carries TRBV18 and TRBJ2-4; D gene unclear. Per the germline V gene, CDR1 is KGHSH and CDR2 is LQKENI. CDR3 size: 15 residues. The CDR3 DNA reads as TGTGCCACCTCAGCACCGAGTTTAGCCAAAAACATTCAGTACTTC. Its translation: CATSAPSLAKNIQYF.

CDR3 sequence (DNA): TGTGCCAGCAGCTTCTCATCTACGGAGACCCAGTACTTC. It encodes CASSFSSTETQYF. The genes are TRBV11-3 and TRBJ2-5, with D unclear. Germline CDR1 SGHNT, CDR2 YENEEA. V gave up 3 bases and J gave up 5 bases, with 10 bases separating them. The CDR3 covers 13 residues.

The J gene is TRBJ1-1, the V gene TRBV7-8, with TRBD1 identical over 8 bases. The V gene's germline CDR1 is SGHVS and CDR2 FQNEAQ. V lost 1 base, J lost 10 bases, and 5 bases stayed unmatched. The CDR3 extends over 13 amino acids. CDR3 in DNA: TGTGCCAGCAGCTTAGATCGACAGGGGAGAGCTTTCTTT. Protein product: CASSLDRQGRAFF.

The rearrangement joins TRBV28 to TRBJ2-1, with 8 bases fitting TRBD2. Germline V gene lookup returns CDR1 MDHEN and CDR2 SYDVKM. V shed 5 bases, J shed 4 bases, and the junction held 7 bases outside the gene matches. The CDR3 is made up of 15 amino acids. The DNA of the CDR3 is TGTGCCAGCAGTGAAAGCGGGAGAAATTACAATGAGCAGTTCTTC. As protein: CASSESGRNYNEQFF.

The chain combines TRBV27 with TRBJ1-2, with D possibly TRBD1 on 5 matching bases. Germline loops: CDR1 MNHEY, CDR2 SMNVEV (reference sequence). The CDR3 is 13 amino acids. Trimming stripped 3 bases from V and 8 bases from J, with 13 bases between. Here the CDR3 DNA reads TGTGCCAGCAGTTTTAAAAGGGGTAGGGGCTACACCTTC. Its protein is CASSFKRGRGYTF.

The sample holds a few counts of this clone. The CDR3 loop is CASSLGGTSVYNEQFF. In DNA, the CDR3 is TGTGCCAGCAGCTTAGGAGGGACTAGCGTCTACAATGAGCAGTTCTTC. The chain combines TRBV7-8 with TRBJ2-1; 10 nucleotides line up with TRBD2. CDR1 is SGHVS and CDR2 is FQNEAQ in the germline V gene. V was pared by 1 base and J by 3 bases, with 3 bases of the junction left unmatched. This CDR3 comprises 16 residues.

The V and J genes are TRBV5-1 and TRBJ2-7; TRBD1 agrees at 10 bases. The CDR3 has 14 amino acids. J lost 4 bases, V lost 3 bases, and 4 bases had no gene match. Germline values: CDR1 SGHRS, CDR2 YFSETQ. The CDR3 region has the DNA TGCGCCAGCAGCTGGGGACAGGGGCTTTACGAGCAGTACTTC. This codes for CASSWGQGLYEQYF.

Details on this clone: The same CDR3 is also encoded by other DNA sequences in this sample. The rearrangement links TRBV9 to TRBJ1-5; D is unresolved. CDR1 and CDR2 (germline): SGDLS, YYNGEE. V lost 0 bases and J lost 3, with 4 bases in between. The CDR3 extends over 13 amino acids. The CDR3 DNA follows: TGTGCCAGCAGCGTAGCGGACAATCAGCCCCAGCATTTT. Encoded protein: CASSVADNQPQHF.

This clone was counted only a few times. V usage is TRBV4-2 and J usage is TRBJ2-2, with TRBD2 matching 11 bases. CDR1 and CDR2 (germline): LGHNA, YNFKEQ. The length of the CDR3 is 18 residues. V gave up 4 bases and J gave up 3 bases; unmatched junction bases: 10. CDR3 sequence: CASSRRLAGTVDTGELFF. As DNA, the CDR3 is TGTGCCAGCAGCCGTCGACTAGCGGGGACGGTGGACACCGGGGAGCTGTTTTTT.

The chain uses TRBV5-1 and TRBJ2-7; TRBD2 might be the D (6 bases). This CDR3 region has 14 residues. Trimming took 1 base from V and 2 from J, leaving 10 bases between them. Germline CDR1 is SGHRS and CDR2 is YFSETQ. Written as DNA, the CDR3 is TGCGCCAGCAGCTTGTCGGGACTCCCCTACGAGCAGTACTTC. Translation gives CASSLSGLPYEQYF.

This clone showed up just once. CDR3 nucleotide sequence: TGTGCCAGCAGTGTTGCGGGAGTTTCCTACGAGCAGTACTTC. Residues: CASSVAGVSYEQYF. This rearrangement joins TRBV6-1 to TRBJ2-7, with 7 bases fitting TRBD2. The germline CDR1 and CDR2 sequences are MNHNS and SASEGT. After removal of 4 bases from V and 1 base from J, the junction contained 4 bases not matched to a gene. The CDR3 has 14 amino acids.

This chain joins TRBV19 and TRBJ2-1, with TRBD2 identical over 11 bases. The germline gives CDR1 LNHDA, CDR2 SQIVND (reference sequence). This CDR3 is 17 amino acids long. The J segment lost 2 bases and the V segment lost 1 base, leaving 4 bases of the junction unmatched. The CDR3 DNA sequence: TGTGCCAGTAGTATAGCCGGGACTAGCGGAGCCTACAATGAGCAGTTCTTC. As protein: CASSIAGTSGAYNEQFF.

CDR3 sequence (DNA): TGTGCCAGCGGGCGGAGTTCCTACGAGCAGTACTTC. Its translation: CASGRSSYEQYF. This rearrangement joins TRBV6-6 to TRBJ2-7; no definite D call. V was clipped by 8 bases and J by 1 base, with 9 bases between them. The length of the CDR3 is 12 residues. Germline V lookup: CDR1 MNHNY, CDR2 SVGAGI (reference sequence).